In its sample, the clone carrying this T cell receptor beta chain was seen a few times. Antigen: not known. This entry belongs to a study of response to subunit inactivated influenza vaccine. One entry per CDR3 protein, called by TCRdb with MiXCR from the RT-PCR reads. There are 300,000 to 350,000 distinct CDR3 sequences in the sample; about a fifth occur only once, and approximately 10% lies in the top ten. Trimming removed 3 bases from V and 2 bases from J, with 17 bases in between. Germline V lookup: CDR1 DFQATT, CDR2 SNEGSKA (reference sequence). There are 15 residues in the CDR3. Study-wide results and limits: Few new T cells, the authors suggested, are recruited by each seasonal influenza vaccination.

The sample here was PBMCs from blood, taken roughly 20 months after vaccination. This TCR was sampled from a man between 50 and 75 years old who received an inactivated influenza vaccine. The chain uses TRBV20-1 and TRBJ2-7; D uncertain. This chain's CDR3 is CSASGPSGRTYEQYF. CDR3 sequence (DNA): TGCAGTGCTAGTGGCCCCAGTGGCAGAACCTACGAGCAGTACTTC.